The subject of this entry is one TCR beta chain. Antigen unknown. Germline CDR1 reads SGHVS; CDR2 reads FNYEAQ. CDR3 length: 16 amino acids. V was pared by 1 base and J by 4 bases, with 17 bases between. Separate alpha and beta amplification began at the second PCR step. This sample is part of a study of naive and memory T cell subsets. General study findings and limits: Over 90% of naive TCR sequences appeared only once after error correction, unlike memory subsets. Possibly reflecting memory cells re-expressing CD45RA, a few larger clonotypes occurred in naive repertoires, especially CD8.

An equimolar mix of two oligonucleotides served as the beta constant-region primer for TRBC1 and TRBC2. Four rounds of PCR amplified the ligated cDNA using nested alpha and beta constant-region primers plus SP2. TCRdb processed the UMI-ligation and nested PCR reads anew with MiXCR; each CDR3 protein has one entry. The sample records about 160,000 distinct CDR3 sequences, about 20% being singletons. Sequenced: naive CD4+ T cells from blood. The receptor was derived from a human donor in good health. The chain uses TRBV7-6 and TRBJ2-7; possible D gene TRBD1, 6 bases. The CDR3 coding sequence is TGTGCCAGCAGCTTAGTCCCAGGGGATGCAGTATACGAGCAGTACTTC. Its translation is CASSLVPGDAVYEQYF.